One and the same sample provided the 29 T cell receptor beta chains below, sequenced in a study of tumor-infiltrating lymphocytes in localized non-small cell lung cancer. TCRdb keeps only in-frame clones here, not all; method: immunoSEQ multiplex PCR. The sample includes about 16,000 clones, 60% to 85% of them seen just once. The specimen was lung tumor tissue. The receptor set was obtained from a human donor with non-small cell lung cancer.

The chain is built from TRBV9 and TRBJ2-4; D is tentatively TRBD1 or TRBD2 (5 bases each). Germline-derived CDR1 and CDR2 are SGDLS and YYNGEE. CDR3 length: 14 amino acids. V lost 3 bases to trimming and J lost 9 bases, with 16 bases between them. CDR3 DNA sequence: TGTGCCAGCAGCGGCCGGGGCCAGCCGGGCATTCAGTACTTC. It specifies CASSGRGQPGIQYF.

The chain has TRBV15 and TRBJ1-1, with TRBD1 as a possible D gene (6 bases). The germline V gene has CDR1 LNHNV and CDR2 YYDKDF (reference sequence). The CDR3 runs to 13 residues. V was pared by 0 bases and J by 10 bases, with 12 bases between. CDR3 region: CATSRDEGVGAFF. CDR3 bases: TGTGCCACCAGCAGAGATGAGGGGGTAGGAGCTTTCTTT.

This clone was observed a handful of times. This chain uses TRBV28 with TRBJ2-7; D possibly uses TRBD1 or TRBD2 (5 bases each). The V end was cut by 8 bases, the J end by 2 bases, with 22 bases between. The CDR3 totals 16 residues. CDR1 MDHEN and CDR2 SYDVKM come from the germline V gene. CDR3 in DNA: TGTGCCAGCGCACGGGATGGGGGTGTCCCCACCTACGAGCAGTACTTC. It is translated as CASARDGGVPTYEQYF. Full variable domain (outside the CDR3, taken from reference TRBV28 and TRBJ2-7): DVKVTQSSRYLVKRTGEKVFLECVQDMDHENMFWYRQDPGLGLRLIYFSYDVKMKEKGDIPEGYSVSREKKERFSLILESASTNQTSMYLCASARDGGVPTYEQYFGPGTRLTVT.

The gene calls are TRBV6-5 and TRBJ1-2; possibly TRBD1 for D (6 bases). This CDR3 is 13 amino acids long. Trimming pared 7 bases from V and 8 bases from J, leaving 17 bases between. Looked up from germline, CDR1 is MNHEY and CDR2 is SVGAGI. The CDR3 DNA is TGTGCCAGCAAATCAGCAGGGGACGGGGGCTACACCTTC. This gives the protein CASKSAGDGGYTF.

The chain carries TRBV7-3 and TRBJ1-1; D perhaps matches TRBD1 (6 bases). V was pared by 2 bases and J by 2 bases, with 9 bases between. CDR1 is SGHTA and CDR2 is FQGTGA in the germline V gene. The CDR3 runs to 14 residues. CDR3 in DNA: TGTGCCAGCAGCTTACAGGGGCCCAACACTGAAGCTTTCTTT. Translation gives CASSLQGPNTEAFF. Full variable domain (outside the CDR3, taken from reference TRBV7-3 and TRBJ1-1): GAGVSQTPSNKVTEKGKYVELRCDPISGHTALYWYRQSLGQGPEFLIYFQGTGAADDSGLPNDRFFAVRPEGSVSTLKIQRTERGDSAVYLCASSLQGPNTEAFFGQGTRLTVV.

This rearrangement joins TRBV4-1 to TRBJ2-2, with 11 bases identical to TRBD1. This CDR3 is 17 amino acids long. Per the germline V gene, CDR1 is MGHRA and CDR2 is YSYEKL. The ends lost 3 bases at V and 5 bases at J; junction bases unmatched: 8. CDR3 bases: TGCGCCAGCAGCCAGGAACCAGGACAGGGGGCTACCGGGGAGCTGTTTTTT. The encoded protein is CASSQEPGQGATGELFF.

The chain carries TRBV15 and TRBJ1-1; 7 bases line up with TRBD1. Germline CDR1 is LNHNV and CDR2 is YYDKDF (reference sequence). This CDR3 region has 15 residues. V trimming: 3 bases; J trimming: 6 bases; junction bases outside the gene matches: 10. The CDR3: CATSRPPGQTSEAFF. The CDR3 DNA reads TGTGCCACCAGCAGGCCCCCGGGACAGACTTCTGAAGCTTTCTTT.

This clone was seen more than once but under ten times. Given the absence of the conserved phenylalanine or tryptophan at the CDR3 end, a read error is likely. The DNA is omitted, as the CDR3 cannot be located on it reliably, and the CDR3 follows TCRdb's listing. The chain has TRBV21-1 and TRBJ1-2. TRBV21-1 constitutes a pseudogene. The CDR3 adds up to 10 amino acids, both ends counted. CDR3 amino acids: CASSKVSRGL.

The chain combines TRBV28 with TRBJ2-5; no reliable D call. Germline values: CDR1 MDHEN, CDR2 SYDVKM. Trimming removed 4 bases at V and 3 bases at J, with 6 bases between. The CDR3 sequence is 12 residues long. The CDR3 loop reads CASSYGEETQYF. The CDR3 bases are TGTGCCAGCAGTTATGGAGAAGAGACCCAGTACTTC.

This clone was observed a single time. This chain uses TRBV5-5 with TRBJ1-2; D remains unclear. The CDR3 is 14 amino acids. Trimming pared 6 bases from V and 11 bases from J, leaving 23 bases between. Per germline, CDR1 SGHKS and CDR2 YYEKEE (reference sequence). The CDR3 sequence: CASTTKGLGVGYTF. The CDR3 region has the DNA TGTGCCAGCACCACTAAAGGGCTTGGAGTCGGGTACACCTTC.

This chain links TRBV27 with TRBJ1-2; D is possibly TRBD1 (5 bases). V was shortened by 4 bases and J by 8 bases, with 17 bases between the two germline ends. The CDR3 contains 14 residues. The germline CDR1 and CDR2 sequences are MNHEY and SMNVEV (reference sequence). CDR3 bases: TGTGCCAGCAGTTCCGTAGGGACCTATGGAGGCTACACCTTC. It codes for CASSSVGTYGGYTF.

The chain uses TRBV27 and TRBJ2-1; no firm D call. Germline V gene sequence: CDR1 MNHEY, CDR2 SMNVEV (reference sequence). CDR3 length: 13 residues. Trimming left V 4 bases short and J 6 bases short, with 10 bases between. The chain's CDR3 is CASSSTRANEQFF. In DNA form, the CDR3 reads TGTGCCAGCAGTTCAACCCGGGCCAATGAGCAGTTCTTC.

The J gene is TRBJ2-7, the V gene TRBV9, with 8 bases aligning to TRBD2. V dropped 0 bases and J dropped 0; count of bases not matched to a gene: 2. Germline V gene lookup returns CDR1 SGDLS and CDR2 YYNGEE. The CDR3 has 15 residues. The DNA for the CDR3 is TGTGCCAGCAGCGTAGCGGCGGGAGGCTCCTACGAGCAGTACTTC. Its protein is CASSVAAGGSYEQYF.

This clone is a singleton in its sample. This CDR3 is CASSPRPSGLTDTQYF. CDR3 DNA sequence: TGTGCCAGCAGCCCCCGGCCTAGCGGCCTCACAGATACGCAGTATTTT. The chain employs TRBV11-2 and TRBJ2-3, with 7 bases fitting TRBD2. From germline, CDR1 is SGHAT and CDR2 FQNNGV. Germline trimming cut 5 bases from V and 2 bases from J; bases unmatched to any gene: 10. The CDR3 spans 16 residues.

J is TRBJ1-3 and V is TRBV7-2; 8 bases match TRBD1. CDR3 length equals 16 residues. The germline gives CDR1 SGHTA, CDR2 FQGNSA. V dropped 1 base and J dropped 1; count of bases not matched to a gene: 3. The CDR3 region is CASSLGTGSSGNTIYF. The CDR3 DNA sequence: TGTGCCAGCAGCTTAGGGACAGGGTCTTCTGGAAACACCATATATTTT.

The chain joins TRBV11-2 to TRBJ2-3; 7 nucleotides match TRBD2. V lost 5 bases to trimming and J lost 7 bases; unmatched junction nucleotides: 12. This CDR3 has 15 amino acids. CDR1 is SGHAT, CDR2 FQNNGV, per germline. The CDR3, as DNA: TGTGCCAGCAGCGTTGGACTGAACAGCGGGAATACGCAGTATTTT. Translated: CASSVGLNSGNTQYF.

This chain's CDR3 is CASSMDVSVGGGEQFF. As DNA, the CDR3 is TGTGCCAGTAGCATGGACGTCTCGGTGGGAGGAGGTGAGCAGTTCTTC. The chain joins TRBV19 to TRBJ2-1, with D tentatively TRBD2 (6 bases). The CDR3 is 16 amino acids. The V gene's germline CDR1 is LNHDA and CDR2 SQIVND (reference sequence). The V and J ends lost 6 bases and 9 bases respectively, with 24 bases between them.

V is TRBV27 and J is TRBJ2-7, with D perhaps matching TRBD1 or TRBD2 (5 bases each). Between the trimmed V and J ends, which lost 0 bases and 5 bases, there was a span of 11 bases. Germline loops: CDR1 MNHEY, CDR2 SMNVEV (reference sequence). The CDR3 is 14 residues long. This chain's CDR3 is CASSLSRRDHEQYF. CDR3 nucleotide sequence: TGTGCCAGCAGTTTATCGCGCAGGGACCACGAGCAGTACTTC.

The chain employs TRBV27 and TRBJ1-2; 11 bases align to TRBD1. The CDR3 has 13 amino acids. Trimming removed 5 bases from V and 8 bases from J; junction bases left unmatched: 4. The V gene's germline CDR1 is MNHEY and CDR2 SMNVEV (reference sequence). DNA of the CDR3: TGTGCCAGCAGTACCTGGGACAGGGGGGGCTACACCTTC. Its translation: CASSTWDRGGYTF.

This clone has a handful of counts. V usage is TRBV18 and J usage is TRBJ2-3; D perhaps matches TRBD2 (6 bases). The V end lost 2 bases, the J end lost 0 bases, and 9 bases lay between the germline ends. Germline V gene sequence: CDR1 KGHSH, CDR2 LQKENI. The CDR3 is 15 residues long. The CDR3 here is CASSPSGVSTDTQYF. The CDR3 DNA follows: TGTGCCAGCTCACCATCGGGAGTCAGCACAGATACGCAGTATTTT.

This clone was seen more than once but under ten times. V and J are TRBV6-5 and TRBJ1-2; D gene uncertain. The germline V and J ends were trimmed by 4 bases and 5 bases, with 5 bases remaining between them. CDR3 length equals 11 residues. Looked up from germline, CDR1 is MNHEY and CDR2 is SVGAGI. For the CDR3, the DNA is TGTGCCAGCAGTTCCGGATATGGCTACACCTTC. Its translation is CASSSGYGYTF.

The CDR3: CASSLFGTGSYNEQFF. CDR3 DNA sequence: TGTGCCAGCAGCTTATTCGGGACAGGCTCCTACAATGAGCAGTTCTTC. The chain couples TRBV7-8 to TRBJ2-1, with 8 bases fitting TRBD1. This CDR3 has 16 amino acids. The junction had 3 bases not matched to a gene; V was cut back by 2 bases and J by 0 bases. Germline V gives CDR1 SGHVS, CDR2 FQNEAQ.

This rearrangement joins TRBV29-1 to TRBJ1-1; 9 bases are shared with TRBD1. V lost 7 bases and J lost 5; bases outside the gene matches: 5. Germline-derived CDR1 and CDR2 are SQVTM and ANQGSEA. There are 12 residues in the CDR3. CDR3 amino acids: CSAHRGRTEAFF. The CDR3 coding sequence is TGCAGCGCTCACAGGGGGCGGACTGAAGCTTTCTTT.

V and J are TRBV2 and TRBJ1-2, with D tentatively TRBD1 (6 bases). Trimming removed 6 bases from V and 3 bases from J, with 11 bases in between. The length of the CDR3 is 13 residues. The V gene's germline CDR1 is SNHLY and CDR2 FYNNEI. The CDR3 protein is CASSAQGDYGYTF. The CDR3 nucleotides read TGTGCCAGCAGCGCACAGGGAGACTATGGCTACACCTTC.

The CDR3 DNA reads as TGTGCCAGTAGCGGGCTGGGCAGGAGGGAGACCCAGTACTTC. Its translation: CASSGLGRRETQYF. The rearrangement joins TRBV19 to TRBJ2-5; TRBD2 is a possible D gene (5 bases). This CDR3 contains 14 residues. The germline CDR1 and CDR2 sequences are LNHDA and SQIVND (reference sequence). V shed 6 bases and J shed 5 bases, with 16 bases lying between them.

J is TRBJ1-3 and V is TRBV5-4; D unresolved. V was shortened by 0 bases and J by 1 base, with 5 bases between the two germline ends. The CDR3 length is 14 residues. Germline V gives CDR1 SGHNT, CDR2 YYREEE (reference sequence). The CDR3 DNA reads TGTGCCAGCAGCTTGGAGCCTTCTGGAAACACCATATATTTT. It translates to CASSLEPSGNTIYF.

J is TRBJ2-2 and V is TRBV11-2, with D perhaps matching TRBD1 or TRBD2 (5 bases each). The germline CDR1 and CDR2 sequences are SGHAT and FQNNGV. This CDR3 has 16 amino acids. V dropped 5 bases and J dropped 7 bases, with 20 bases sitting between them. DNA of the CDR3: TGTGCCAGCAGCCTGGGCCGAGGGACGGACAACGGGGAGCTGTTTTTT. Its translation: CASSLGRGTDNGELFF.

CDR3 sequence: CASRDRSYNSPLHF. CDR3 in DNA: TGTGCCAGCAGGGACAGGTCGTATAATTCACCCCTCCACTTT. V usage is TRBV7-2 and J usage is TRBJ1-6; TRBD1 matches 7 bases. Trimming took 6 bases from V and 4 from J; bases not matched to a gene: 3. Looked up from germline, CDR1 is SGHTA and CDR2 is FQGNSA. This CDR3 has 14 residues.

V gene TRBV7-9 combines with J gene TRBJ2-1; the D gene is possibly TRBD1 (6 bases). The germline V and J ends were trimmed by 4 bases and 9 bases, with 10 bases remaining between them. The CDR3 spans 12 residues. Germline V gene data show CDR1 as SEHNR and CDR2 as FQNEAQ (reference sequence). The CDR3 DNA follows: TGTGCCAGCAGCTCCGTAGGGGGTGAGCAGTTCTTC. It codes for CASSSVGGEQFF.